These T cell receptor beta chains were read from a single sample in a study of blood T cell repertoires in COVID-19. Sequencing was performed with immunoSEQ multiplex PCR; in TCRdb, only in-frame clones are kept and a portion is missing. The sample holds about 84,000 clones, about 83% seen once. The specimen was peripheral blood. These receptors originate from a man older than 75 with active or convalescent COVID-19. The CDR3 runs from the conserved cysteine through the conserved F or W. The D gene is left open where the match is weak. Not all rows give a size; the values are once, few, many and, for expanded clones, a class.

V gene: TRBV13
D gene: TRBD2
J gene: TRBJ2-3
clone size: few
CDR3 DNA: TGTGCCAGCAGCTTTAGACTAGCGGGGAACACAGATACGCAGTATTTT
CDR3 protein: CASSFRLAGNTDTQYF

V gene: TRBV19
D gene: TRBD2
J gene: TRBJ2-7
clone size: -
CDR3 DNA: TGTGCCAGTAGCACGGCACCGACGGGGGGGAACTACGAGCAGTACTTC
CDR3 protein: CASSTAPTGGNYEQYF

V gene: TRBV30
D gene: TRBD1
J gene: TRBJ2-5
clone size: -
CDR3 DNA: TGTGCCTGGAGTGAGCAGGGGGCAGTAAGCCAAGAGACCCAGTACTTC
CDR3 protein: CAWSEQGAVSQETQYF

V gene: TRBV3-1/TRBV3-2
D gene: -
J gene: TRBJ1-3
clone size: -
CDR3 DNA: TGTGCCAGCAGCCAATGGGCAGGGTCTGGAAACACCATATATTTT
CDR3 protein: CASSQWAGSGNTIYF

V gene: TRBV5-1
D gene: -
J gene: TRBJ1-1
clone size: few
CDR3 DNA: TGCGCCAGCAGCCCCCCGACCGGGGGACCTCCTGAAGCTTTCTTT
CDR3 protein: CASSPPTGGPPEAFF

V gene: TRBV13
D gene: -
J gene: TRBJ2-7
clone size: -
CDR3 DNA: TGTGCCAGCAGCCCGGGCGGGCAGTTCTACGAGCAGTACTTC
CDR3 protein: CASSPGGQFYEQYF

V gene: TRBV18
D gene: -
J gene: TRBJ2-1
clone size: once
CDR3 DNA: TGTGCCAGCTCACCACAGGGGATGTACAATGAGCAGTTCTTC
CDR3 protein: CASSPQGMYNEQFF

V gene: TRBV27
D gene: -
J gene: TRBJ1-2
clone size: -
CDR3 DNA: TGTCCCGAACCGGGGGGAACTAACTATGGCTACACCTTC
CDR3 protein: CPEPGGTNYGYTF

V gene: TRBV12-3/TRBV12-4
D gene: -
J gene: TRBJ1-6
clone size: few
CDR3 DNA: TGTGCCAGCAGTTTAATGGGCGAATCACCCCTCCACTTT
CDR3 protein: CASSLMGESPLHF

V gene: TRBV7-3
D gene: TRBD1
J gene: TRBJ1-2
clone size: -
CDR3 DNA: TGTGCCAGCAGCTTAGGGACAGGGGTTAACTATGGCTACACCTTC
CDR3 protein: CASSLGTGVNYGYTF

V gene: TRBV19
D gene: -
J gene: TRBJ1-6
clone size: few
CDR3 DNA: TGTGCCAGTAGTATAGATCACAGCCGCTCCTATAATTCACCCCTCCACTTT
CDR3 protein: CASSIDHSRSYNSPLHF

V gene: TRBV10-3
D gene: TRBD1
J gene: TRBJ1-2
clone size: -
CDR3 DNA: TGTGCCATCACCTCTGGGACAGCAAGGTATGGCTACACCTTC
CDR3 protein: CAITSGTARYGYTF

V gene: TRBV4-1
D gene: -
J gene: TRBJ2-7
clone size: -
CDR3 DNA: TGCGCCAGCAGCCAAGATCTTCTGGGGGGCTACGAGCAGTACTTC
CDR3 protein: CASSQDLLGGYEQYF

V gene: TRBV25-1
D gene: -
J gene: TRBJ2-1
clone size: -
CDR3 DNA: TGTGCCAGCAAAACAGGGTACAATGAGCAGTTCTTC
CDR3 protein: CASKTGYNEQFF

V gene: TRBV28
D gene: -
J gene: TRBJ1-5
clone size: -
CDR3 DNA: TGTGCCAGCAGATGGACAGTCAATCAGCCCCAGCATTTT
CDR3 protein: CASRWTVNQPQHF

V gene: TRBV12-3/TRBV12-4
D gene: TRBD1
J gene: TRBJ1-2
clone size: -
CDR3 DNA: TGTGCCAGCAGTAGGGACAGGGGGTCTGGCTACACCTTC
CDR3 protein: CASSRDRGSGYTF

V gene: TRBV2
D gene: TRBD1
J gene: TRBJ1-3
clone size: -
CDR3 DNA: TGTGCCAGCAGCGTGGGACAGTCGAGCTCTGGAAACACCATATATTTT
CDR3 protein: CASSVGQSSSGNTIYF

V gene: TRBV3-1/TRBV3-2
D gene: -
J gene: TRBJ1-5
clone size: -
CDR3 DNA: TGTGCCAGCAGCAAAGGGGAGACGGGCAATCAGCCCCAGCATTTT
CDR3 protein: CASSKGETGNQPQHF

V gene: TRBV5-4
D gene: -
J gene: TRBJ1-1
clone size: -
CDR3 DNA: TGTGCCAGCAGTCAAATCCGAGGGGGGGCCGCTGAAGCTTTCTTT
CDR3 protein: CASSQIRGGAAEAFF

V gene: TRBV5-5
D gene: -
J gene: TRBJ1-1
clone size: -
CDR3 DNA: TGTGCCAGCAGCCCTCGGGTCATTATGAACACTGAAGCTTTCTTT
CDR3 protein: CASSPRVIMNTEAFF

V gene: TRBV6-5
D gene: -
J gene: TRBJ2-7
clone size: few
CDR3 DNA: TGTGCCAGCAGTTATGGGCGGGTCAACGAGCAGTACTTC
CDR3 protein: CASSYGRVNEQYF

V gene: TRBV9
D gene: TRBD1
J gene: TRBJ2-7
clone size: -
CDR3 DNA: TGTGCCAGCAGCGCACACAGGGGGCAACCCTACGAGCAGTACTTC
CDR3 protein: CASSAHRGQPYEQYF

V gene: TRBV7-2
D gene: TRBD2
J gene: TRBJ2-1
clone size: -
CDR3 DNA: TGTGCCAGCAGCAGAGGACTAGCGGGAGCTGGAGAGCAGTTCTTC
CDR3 protein: CASSRGLAGAGEQFF

V gene: TRBV7-3
D gene: TRBD2
J gene: TRBJ2-1
clone size: once
CDR3 DNA: TGTGCCAGCAGCCCCATAGCGGGGCCTTACAATGAGCAGTTCTTC
CDR3 protein: CASSPIAGPYNEQFF

V gene: TRBV7-2
D gene: TRBD2
J gene: TRBJ2-3
clone size: -
CDR3 DNA: TGTGCCAGCAGCCTGGGACTAGCTTCAGATACGCAGTATTTT
CDR3 protein: CASSLGLASDTQYF

V gene: TRBV6-2/TRBV6-3
D gene: -
J gene: TRBJ2-5
clone size: -
CDR3 DNA: TGTGCCAGCAGTTACCGGTCAGAGACCCAGTACTTC
CDR3 protein: CASSYRSETQYF

V gene: TRBV6-5
D gene: -
J gene: TRBJ1-3
clone size: -
CDR3 DNA: TGTGCCAGCAGGGGGGGGGCTGGAAACACCATATATTTT
CDR3 protein: CASRGGAGNTIYF

V gene: TRBV27
D gene: TRBD1
J gene: TRBJ2-3
clone size: -
CDR3 DNA: TGTGCCAGCAGTTCCCCGTCTTTACAGGGGAGCACAGATACGCAGTATTTT
CDR3 protein: CASSSPSLQGSTDTQYF

V gene: TRBV19
D gene: -
J gene: TRBJ2-1
clone size: -
CDR3 DNA: TGTGCCAGTAGTATGTTTCTGGGGGCGGAGAATGAGCAGTTCTTC
CDR3 protein: CASSMFLGAENEQFF

V gene: TRBV11-2
D gene: TRBD2
J gene: TRBJ2-2
clone size: -
CDR3 DNA: TGTGCCAGCAGCTTAAAAACGAGGACTAGCGAGGTCGGGGAGCTGTTTTTT
CDR3 protein: CASSLKTRTSEVGELFF

V gene: TRBV7-7
D gene: -
J gene: TRBJ2-2
clone size: -
CDR3 DNA: TGTGCTAGCAGCTTATCCAGACAGAAAGCTAACACCGGGGAGCTGTTTTTT
CDR3 protein: CASSLSRQKANTGELFF

V gene: TRBV6-6
D gene: -
J gene: TRBJ1-1
clone size: -
CDR3 DNA: TGTGCCAGCAGTTATAGTCCCCCGGGTACCACTGAAGCTTTCTTT
CDR3 protein: CASSYSPPGTTEAFF

V gene: TRBV25-1
D gene: TRBD1
J gene: TRBJ2-1
clone size: -
CDR3 DNA: TGTGCCAGCAGTGTGGACAGGGCGCGGAATGAGCAGTTCTTC
CDR3 protein: CASSVDRARNEQFF

V gene: TRBV4-1
D gene: -
J gene: TRBJ2-7
clone size: once
CDR3 DNA: TGCGCCAGCAGCCTGGGGGGGCCTTACGAGCAGTACTTC
CDR3 protein: CASSLGGPYEQYF

V gene: TRBV19
D gene: -
J gene: TRBJ1-3
clone size: few
CDR3 DNA: TGTGCCAGTAGTATCACAGGGAACAGAAACACCATATATTTT
CDR3 protein: CASSITGNRNTIYF

V gene: TRBV6-2/TRBV6-3
D gene: -
J gene: TRBJ2-7
clone size: -
CDR3 DNA: TGTGCCAGCAGTTACTCAGGCGGGACCTACGAGCAGTACTTC
CDR3 protein: CASSYSGGTYEQYF

V gene: TRBV4-2
D gene: -
J gene: TRBJ2-3
clone size: -
CDR3 DNA: TGTGCCAGCAGCCAAGACGAGGGGGCAGATACGCAGTATTTT
CDR3 protein: CASSQDEGADTQYF

V gene: TRBV6-6
D gene: -
J gene: TRBJ1-1
clone size: -
CDR3 DNA: TGTGCCAGCAGTTACTTAGAAGGGGGCACTGAAGCTTTCTTT
CDR3 protein: CASSYLEGGTEAFF

V gene: TRBV6-2/TRBV6-3
D gene: TRBD1
J gene: TRBJ2-2
clone size: -
CDR3 DNA: TGTGCCAGCAGCCACAGGGGAAAGGAGCTGTTTTTT
CDR3 protein: CASSHRGKELFF

V gene: TRBV6-5
D gene: -
J gene: TRBJ1-1
clone size: -
CDR3 DNA: TGTGCCAGCAGGAGGCGTAGGGACATGAACACTGAAGCTTTCTTT
CDR3 protein: CASRRRRDMNTEAFF

V gene: TRBV4-3
D gene: -
J gene: TRBJ1-2
clone size: once
CDR3 DNA: TGCGCCAGCAGCCAAGGGGTAGGGGACACCTATGGCTACACCTTC
CDR3 protein: CASSQGVGDTYGYTF

V gene: TRBV27
D gene: TRBD2
J gene: TRBJ2-7
clone size: -
CDR3 DNA: TGTGCCAGTTCCCCTAGCGGGGCGACCTACGAGCAGTACTTC
CDR3 protein: CASSPSGATYEQYF

V gene: TRBV2
D gene: -
J gene: TRBJ2-7
clone size: -
CDR3 DNA: TGTGCCAGCACCCGGGACATCTCCTACGAGCAGTACTTC
CDR3 protein: CASTRDISYEQYF

V gene: TRBV12-3/TRBV12-4
D gene: -
J gene: TRBJ1-5
clone size: -
CDR3 DNA: TGTGCCAGCAGGACCGGGTCGTACGGGCCCCAGCATTTT
CDR3 protein: CASRTGSYGPQHF

V gene: TRBV30
D gene: TRBD2
J gene: TRBJ2-3
clone size: once
CDR3 DNA: TGTGCCTGGAGTGCGGGAGGAGATACGCAGTATTTT
CDR3 protein: CAWSAGGDTQYF

V gene: TRBV4-3
D gene: -
J gene: TRBJ1-1
clone size: few
CDR3 DNA: TGCGCCAGCAGCCAATTGGAGGCGGTCCACGGCCGATCGTTTTTCTTT
CDR3 protein: CASSQLEAVHGRSFFF

V gene: TRBV7-2
D gene: -
J gene: TRBJ1-5
clone size: -
CDR3 DNA: TGTGCCAGCAGCTTACAGGGAGGGAGCAATCAGCCCCAGCATTTT
CDR3 protein: CASSLQGGSNQPQHF

V gene: TRBV7-9
D gene: TRBD2
J gene: TRBJ2-5
clone size: -
CDR3 DNA: TGTGCCAGCAGACAAAGAAGGGCGGGAGGGTCGGAGACCCAGTACTTC
CDR3 protein: CASRQRRAGGSETQYF

V gene: TRBV4-2
D gene: TRBD2
J gene: TRBJ2-2
clone size: -
CDR3 DNA: TGTGCCAGCAGCCAAGATTCTCGGACTAGCGGGACCACCGGGGAGCTGTTTTTT
CDR3 protein: CASSQDSRTSGTTGELFF

V gene: TRBV7-2
D gene: -
J gene: TRBJ2-7
clone size: -
CDR3 DNA: TGTGCCAGCAGCTTAAGGTTCACGGGGAAGGACGCCCTATATTACGAGCAGTACTTC
CDR3 protein: CASSLRFTGKDALYYEQYF

V gene: TRBV2
D gene: TRBD1
J gene: TRBJ1-2
clone size: -
CDR3 DNA: TGTGCCAGCAGTTCGGGACAGGGGGCTCGGGGCTACACCTTC
CDR3 protein: CASSSGQGARGYTF

V gene: TRBV5-4
D gene: TRBD1
J gene: TRBJ2-1
clone size: -
CDR3 DNA: TGTGCCAGCAGCTTGGGACAGGGGAACAATGAGCAGTTCTTC
CDR3 protein: CASSLGQGNNEQFF

V gene: TRBV3-1/TRBV3-2
D gene: TRBD2
J gene: TRBJ2-2
clone size: once
CDR3 DNA: TGTGCCAGCAGCCAAGGGACTAGCGGGAGGGGCACCGGGGAGCTGTTTTTT
CDR3 protein: CASSQGTSGRGTGELFF